These 4 T cell receptor beta chains came from one sample sequenced in a study of response to subunit inactivated influenza vaccine. Via MiXCR, TCRdb re-called the RT-PCR reads, giving one row per CDR3 protein. This sample has hundreds of thousands of distinct CDR3 sequences, with 21% found just once. Source: PBMCs from blood, taken around 22 months after vaccination. All receptors come from a man aged 45-69 years who received an inactivated influenza vaccine.

This sequence joins TRBV12-3 or TRBV12-4 and TRBJ2-5, with D perhaps TRBD2 (5 bases). The ends were cut back, 5 bases at V and 2 bases at J, with 12 bases in the middle. The CDR3 runs to 14 residues. DNA of the CDR3: TGTGCCAGCAGTACTAGTGGTGGGCAAGAGACCCAGTACTTC. This sequence encodes CASSTSGGQETQYF.

V and J are TRBV28 and TRBJ1-4, with 7 bases aligning to TRBD1. Germline V CDR1 and CDR2: MDHEN, SYDVKM. After removal of 2 bases from V and 6 bases from J, the junction contained 18 bases not matched to a gene. There are 19 residues in the CDR3. DNA of the CDR3: TGTGCCAGCAGTTTAAATCTACAGGGGCCCCTCCAGGGGGATGAAAAACTGTTTTTT. Protein product: CASSLNLQGPLQGDEKLFF.

This clonotype showed up just a few times. The chain couples TRBV5-1 to TRBJ2-3; TRBD2 agrees at 14 bases. The CDR3 sequence is 17 residues long. Germline V gene lookup returns CDR1 SGHRS and CDR2 YFSETQ. V lost 4 bases to trimming and J lost 2 bases; unmatched junction nucleotides: 6. CDR3 DNA: TGCGCCAGCAGCGATGGACTAGCGGGGGGCCTCACAGATACGCAGTATTTT. It codes for CASSDGLAGGLTDTQYF.

The CDR3, as DNA: TGTGCCATCAGTGTAGGAGGGGTCTACTCTGGGGCCAACGTCCTGACTTTC. Translated, it gives CAISVGGVYSGANVLTF. The chain employs TRBV10-3 and TRBJ2-6, with a possible D match to TRBD2 (6 bases). This CDR3 is 17 amino acids long. Germline CDR1 and CDR2: ENHRY and SYGVKD. Trimming shortened V by 4 bases and J by 0 bases, and 13 bases separated the two germline ends.